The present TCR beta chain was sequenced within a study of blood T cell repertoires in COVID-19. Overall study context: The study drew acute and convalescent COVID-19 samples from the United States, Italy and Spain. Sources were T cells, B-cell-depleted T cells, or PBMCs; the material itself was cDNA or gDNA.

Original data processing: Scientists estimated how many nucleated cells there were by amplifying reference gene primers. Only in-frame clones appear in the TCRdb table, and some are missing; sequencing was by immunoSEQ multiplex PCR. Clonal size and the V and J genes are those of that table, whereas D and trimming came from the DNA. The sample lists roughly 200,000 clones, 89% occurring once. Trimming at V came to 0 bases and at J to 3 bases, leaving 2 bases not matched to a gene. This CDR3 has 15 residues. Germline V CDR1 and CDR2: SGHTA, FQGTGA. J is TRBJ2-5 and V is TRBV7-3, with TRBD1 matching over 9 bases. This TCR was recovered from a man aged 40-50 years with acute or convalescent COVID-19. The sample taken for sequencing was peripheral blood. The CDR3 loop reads CASSLTRDREETQYF. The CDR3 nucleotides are TGTGCCAGCAGCTTAACCCGGGACAGGGAAGAGACCCAGTACTTC.